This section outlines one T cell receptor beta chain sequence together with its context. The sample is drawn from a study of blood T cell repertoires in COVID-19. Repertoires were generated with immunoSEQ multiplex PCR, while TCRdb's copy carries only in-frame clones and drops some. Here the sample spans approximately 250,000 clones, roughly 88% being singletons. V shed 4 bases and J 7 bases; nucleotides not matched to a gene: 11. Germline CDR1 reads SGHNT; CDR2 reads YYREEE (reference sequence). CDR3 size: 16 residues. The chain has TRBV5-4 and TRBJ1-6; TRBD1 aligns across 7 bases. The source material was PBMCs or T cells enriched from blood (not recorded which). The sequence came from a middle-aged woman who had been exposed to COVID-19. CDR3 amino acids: CASSRTGEVSNSPLHF. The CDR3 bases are TGTGCCAGCAGCCGAACAGGGGAAGTCTCCAATTCACCCCTCCACTTT.